The present T cell receptor (beta chain) was sequenced within a study of blood T cell repertoires in COVID-19. Study context: Italy, Spain and the United States were the sources of the convalescent and acute COVID-19 samples.

This clone was picked up a small number of times. V was shortened by 11 bases and J by 1 base, with 14 bases between the two germline ends. This CDR3 has 13 residues. Per the germline V gene, CDR1 is MDHEN and CDR2 is SYDVKM. In the study's own analysis: Estimation of nucleated cell counts was performed using reference gene primer amplification. TCRdb's table, derived via immunoSEQ multiplex PCR, lists solely in-frame clones and lacks some. V, J and clone size were drawn from that table, and D and trimming were deduced from the DNA. The sample lists approximately 240,000 clones, approximately 80% seen once, with 15% to 20% in the top ten.

The sequenced material came from peripheral blood. The receptor's source is a woman aged 80 or over with active or convalescent COVID-19. This rearrangement joins TRBV28 to TRBJ1-1; no clear D gene. The CDR3 protein is CASLNSGNTEAFF. CDR3 DNA: TGTGCCTCCCTGAACTCAGGGAACACTGAAGCTTTCTTT.